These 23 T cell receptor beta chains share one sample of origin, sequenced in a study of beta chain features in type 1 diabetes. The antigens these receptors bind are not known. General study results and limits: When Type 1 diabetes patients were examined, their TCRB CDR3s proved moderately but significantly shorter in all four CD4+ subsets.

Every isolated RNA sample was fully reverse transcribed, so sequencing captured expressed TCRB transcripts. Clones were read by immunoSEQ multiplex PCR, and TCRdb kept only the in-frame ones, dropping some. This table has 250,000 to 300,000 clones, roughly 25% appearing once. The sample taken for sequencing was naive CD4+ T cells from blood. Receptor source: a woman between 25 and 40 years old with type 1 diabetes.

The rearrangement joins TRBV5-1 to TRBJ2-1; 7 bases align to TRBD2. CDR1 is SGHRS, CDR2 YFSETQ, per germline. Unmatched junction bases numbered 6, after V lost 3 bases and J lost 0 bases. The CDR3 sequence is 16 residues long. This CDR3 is CASSSSGVGSYNEQFF. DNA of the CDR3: TGCGCCAGCAGCTCTAGCGGAGTTGGCTCCTACAATGAGCAGTTCTTC.

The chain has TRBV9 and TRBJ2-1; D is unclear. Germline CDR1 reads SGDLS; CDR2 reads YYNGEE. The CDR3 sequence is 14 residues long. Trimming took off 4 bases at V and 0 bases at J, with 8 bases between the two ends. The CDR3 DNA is TGTGCCAGCAGCTCAGACATCTCCTACAATGAGCAGTTCTTC. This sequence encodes CASSSDISYNEQFF. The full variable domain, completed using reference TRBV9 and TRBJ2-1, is DSGVTQTPKHLITATGQRVTLRCSPRSGDLSVYWYQQSLDQGLQFLIQYYNGEERAKGNILERFSAQQFPDLHSELNLSSLELGDSALYFCASSSDISYNEQFFGPGTRLTVL.

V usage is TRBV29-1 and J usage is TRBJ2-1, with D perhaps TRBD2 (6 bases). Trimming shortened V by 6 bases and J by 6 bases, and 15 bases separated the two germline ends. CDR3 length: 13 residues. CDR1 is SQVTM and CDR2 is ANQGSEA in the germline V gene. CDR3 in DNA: TGCAGCGTCGTATTCGGGACTCTCAATGAGCAGTTCTTC. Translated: CSVVFGTLNEQFF.

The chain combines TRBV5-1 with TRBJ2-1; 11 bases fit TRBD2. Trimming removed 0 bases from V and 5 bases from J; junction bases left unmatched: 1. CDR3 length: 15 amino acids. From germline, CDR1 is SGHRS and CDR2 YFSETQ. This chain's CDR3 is CASSLVAGGDNEQFF. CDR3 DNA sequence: TGCGCCAGCAGCTTGGTAGCGGGAGGGGACAATGAGCAGTTCTTC.

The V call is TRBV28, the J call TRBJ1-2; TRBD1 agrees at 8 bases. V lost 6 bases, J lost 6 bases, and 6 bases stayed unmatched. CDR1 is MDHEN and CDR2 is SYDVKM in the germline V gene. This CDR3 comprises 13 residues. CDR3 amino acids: CASRRQGSDGYTF. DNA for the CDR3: TGTGCCAGCAGGCGACAGGGGTCTGATGGCTACACCTTC.

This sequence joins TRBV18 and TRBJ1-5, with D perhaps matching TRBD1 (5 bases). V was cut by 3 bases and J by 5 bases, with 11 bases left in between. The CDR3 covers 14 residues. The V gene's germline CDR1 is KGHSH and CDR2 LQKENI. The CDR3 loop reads CASSPRESDQPQHF. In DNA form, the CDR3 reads TGTGCCAGCTCACCCAGGGAATCCGATCAGCCCCAGCATTTT.

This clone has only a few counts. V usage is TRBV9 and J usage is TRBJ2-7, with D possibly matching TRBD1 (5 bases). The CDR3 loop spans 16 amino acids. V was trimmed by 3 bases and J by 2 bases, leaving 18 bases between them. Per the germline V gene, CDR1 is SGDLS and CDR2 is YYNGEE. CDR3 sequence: CASSESLDIVTYEQYF. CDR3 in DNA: TGTGCCAGCAGCGAGTCCCTGGACATCGTTACCTACGAGCAGTACTTC.

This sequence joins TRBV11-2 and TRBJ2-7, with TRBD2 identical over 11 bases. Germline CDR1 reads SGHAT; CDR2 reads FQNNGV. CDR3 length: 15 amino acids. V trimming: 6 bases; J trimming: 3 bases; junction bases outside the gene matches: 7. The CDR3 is CASRPLAGGGYEQYF. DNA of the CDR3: TGTGCCAGCAGACCTCTAGCGGGAGGTGGCTACGAGCAGTACTTC.

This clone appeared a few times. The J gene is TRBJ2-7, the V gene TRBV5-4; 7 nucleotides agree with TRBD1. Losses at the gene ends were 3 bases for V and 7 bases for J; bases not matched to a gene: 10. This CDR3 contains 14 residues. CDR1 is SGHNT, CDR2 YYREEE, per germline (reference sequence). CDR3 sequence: CASSSLTGTGEQYF. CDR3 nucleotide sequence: TGTGCCAGCAGCTCTCTGACAGGGACGGGTGAGCAGTACTTC.

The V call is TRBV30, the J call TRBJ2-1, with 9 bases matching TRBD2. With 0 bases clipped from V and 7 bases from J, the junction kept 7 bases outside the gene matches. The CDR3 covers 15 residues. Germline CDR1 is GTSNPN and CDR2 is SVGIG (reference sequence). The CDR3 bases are TGTGCCTGGAGTGTACACGGACTAGCGTCTAATGAGCAGTTCTTC. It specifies CAWSVHGLASNEQFF.

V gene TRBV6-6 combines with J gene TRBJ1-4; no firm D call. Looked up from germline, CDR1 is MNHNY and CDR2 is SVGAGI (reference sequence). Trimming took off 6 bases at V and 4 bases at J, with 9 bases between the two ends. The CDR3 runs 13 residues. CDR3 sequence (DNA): TGTGCCAGCAGCCAAGGACTTAATGAAAAACTGTTTTTT. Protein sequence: CASSQGLNEKLFF.

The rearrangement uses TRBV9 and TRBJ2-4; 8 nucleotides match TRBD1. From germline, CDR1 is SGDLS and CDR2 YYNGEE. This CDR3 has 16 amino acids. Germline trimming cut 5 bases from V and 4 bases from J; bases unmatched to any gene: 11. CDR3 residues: CASRVSSRDRKNIQYF. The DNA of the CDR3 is TGTGCCAGCAGAGTATCGTCCCGGGACAGGAAAAACATTCAGTACTTC.

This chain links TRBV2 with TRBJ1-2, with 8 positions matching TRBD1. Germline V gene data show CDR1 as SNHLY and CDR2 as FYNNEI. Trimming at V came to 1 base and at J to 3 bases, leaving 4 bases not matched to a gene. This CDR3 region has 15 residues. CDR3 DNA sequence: TGTGCCAGCAGTGAAGGGACAGGGTGGGACTATGGCTACACCTTC. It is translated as CASSEGTGWDYGYTF.

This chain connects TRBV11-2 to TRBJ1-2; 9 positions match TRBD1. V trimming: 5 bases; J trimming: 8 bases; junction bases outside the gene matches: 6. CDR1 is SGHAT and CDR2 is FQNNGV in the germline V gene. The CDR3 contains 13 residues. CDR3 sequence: CASSLTGGEGYTF. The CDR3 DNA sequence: TGTGCCAGCAGCCTCACAGGGGGCGAAGGCTACACCTTC.

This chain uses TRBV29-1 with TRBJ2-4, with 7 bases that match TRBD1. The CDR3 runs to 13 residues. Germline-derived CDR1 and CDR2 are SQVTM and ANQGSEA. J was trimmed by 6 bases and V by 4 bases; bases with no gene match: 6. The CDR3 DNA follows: TGCAGCGTTGCCGGGACAGCCCCAAACATTCAGTACTTC. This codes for CSVAGTAPNIQYF.

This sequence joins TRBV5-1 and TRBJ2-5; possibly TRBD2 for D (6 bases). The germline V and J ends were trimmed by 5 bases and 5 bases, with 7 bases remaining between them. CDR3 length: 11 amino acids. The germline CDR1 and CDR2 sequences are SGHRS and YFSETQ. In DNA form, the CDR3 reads TGCGCCAGCAGGAGCGGGGAGACCCAGTACTTC. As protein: CASRSGETQYF.

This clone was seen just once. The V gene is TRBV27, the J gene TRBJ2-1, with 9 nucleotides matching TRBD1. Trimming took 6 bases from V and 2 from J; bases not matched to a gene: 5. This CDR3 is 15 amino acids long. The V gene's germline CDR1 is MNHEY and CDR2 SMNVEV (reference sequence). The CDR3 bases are TGTGCCAGCAGCCGCGACAGGGGGACCTACAATGAGCAGTTCTTC. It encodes CASSRDRGTYNEQFF.

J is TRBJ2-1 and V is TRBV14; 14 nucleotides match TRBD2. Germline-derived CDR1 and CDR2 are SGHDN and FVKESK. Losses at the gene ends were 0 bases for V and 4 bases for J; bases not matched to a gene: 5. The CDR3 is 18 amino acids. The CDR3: CASSQDWTSGGFYNEQFF. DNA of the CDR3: TGTGCCAGCAGCCAAGACTGGACTAGCGGGGGGTTTTACAATGAGCAGTTCTTC.

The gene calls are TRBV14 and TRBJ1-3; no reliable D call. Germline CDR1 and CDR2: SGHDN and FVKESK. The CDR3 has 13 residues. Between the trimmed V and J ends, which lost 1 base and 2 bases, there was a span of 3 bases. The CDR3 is CASSQGPGNTIYF. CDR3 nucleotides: TGTGCCAGCAGCCAAGGGCCTGGAAACACCATATATTTT.

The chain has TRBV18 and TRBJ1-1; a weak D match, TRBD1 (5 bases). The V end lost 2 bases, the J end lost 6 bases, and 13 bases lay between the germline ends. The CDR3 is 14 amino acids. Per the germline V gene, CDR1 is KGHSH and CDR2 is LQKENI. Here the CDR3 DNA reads TGTGCCAGCTCACCAAGACAGAGATCGCCTGAAGCTTTCTTT. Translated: CASSPRQRSPEAFF.

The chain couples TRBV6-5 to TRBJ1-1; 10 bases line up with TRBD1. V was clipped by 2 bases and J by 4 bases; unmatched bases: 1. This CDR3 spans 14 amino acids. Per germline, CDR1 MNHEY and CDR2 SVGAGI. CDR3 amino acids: CASSYRTGGTEAFF. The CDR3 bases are TGTGCCAGCAGTTACCGGACAGGGGGCACTGAAGCTTTCTTT.

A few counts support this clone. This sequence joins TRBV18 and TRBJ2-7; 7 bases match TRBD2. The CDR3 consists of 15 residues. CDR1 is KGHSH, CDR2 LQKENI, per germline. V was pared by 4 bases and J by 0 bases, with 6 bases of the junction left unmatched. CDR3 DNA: TGTGCCAGCTCACTGAGCGGGGTCAGCTCCTACGAGCAGTACTTC. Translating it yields CASSLSGVSSYEQYF. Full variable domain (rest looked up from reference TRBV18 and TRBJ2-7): NAGVMQNPRHLVRRRGQEARLRCSPMKGHSHVYWYRQLPEEGLKFMVYLQKENIIDESGMPKERFSAEFPKEGPSILRIQQVVRGDSAAYFCASSLSGVSSYEQYFGPGTRLTVT.

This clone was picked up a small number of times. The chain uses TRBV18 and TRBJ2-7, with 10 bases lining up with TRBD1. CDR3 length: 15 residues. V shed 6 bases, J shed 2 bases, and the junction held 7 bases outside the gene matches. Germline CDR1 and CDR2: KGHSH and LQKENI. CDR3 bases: TGTGCCAGCTCCCTCGGGGACAGGGGAACCTACGAGCAGTACTTC. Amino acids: CASSLGDRGTYEQYF.